A single sample gave rise to the 23 T cell receptor beta chains below, sequenced in a study of cytomegalovirus exposure and HLA in healthy donors (dated by TCRdb to the late 2010s). Library creation used the immunoSEQ multiplex PCR assay. The multiplex PCR relied on a mix of 60 forward primers for TCR Vbeta segments and 13 reverse primers for TCR Jbeta segments. Here the immuneACCESS table is served through TCRdb, limited to in-frame sequences with V and J called. Missing clones are a known gap in these copies; in checked studies unresolved V genes cover under half, and the rest lacks a known reason. In all, the sample holds approximately 160,000 clones, and around 65% of those were seen once. Jointly, the top ten make up less than 3.5% of the sample. Sequencing was performed on PBMCs. The receptors come from a woman aged 30 to 39 in good health and CMV-seropositive.

This clone was counted only a few times. The chain uses TRBV7-9 and TRBJ2-1; 11 nucleotides align to TRBD2. The CDR3 contains 12 residues. The V gene's germline CDR1 is SEHNR and CDR2 FQNEAQ (reference sequence). Trimming at V came to 5 bases and at J to 12 bases, leaving 3 bases not matched to a gene. The DNA of the CDR3 is TGTGCCAGCAGCCCAGGACTAGCGGGGCAGTTCTTC. Amino acids: CASSPGLAGQFF.

The chain links TRBV7-8 to TRBJ2-7; no definite D call. Between the trimmed V and J ends, which lost 4 bases and 0 bases, there was a span of 10 bases. The CDR3 has 14 residues. The germline CDR1 and CDR2 sequences are SGHVS and FQNEAQ. CDR3 residues: CASSYRRDSYEQYF. For the CDR3, the DNA is TGTGCCAGCAGCTACCGCCGAGACTCCTACGAGCAGTACTTC.

This clone was observed a few times. Within the sample, other DNA sequences also encode this same CDR3. The chain has TRBV7-9 and TRBJ2-1; TRBD1 might be the D (5 bases). This CDR3 has 14 amino acids. The germline CDR1 and CDR2 sequences are SEHNR and FQNEAQ (reference sequence). The V end lost 5 bases, the J end lost 2 bases, and 10 bases lay between the germline ends. DNA for the CDR3: TGTGCCAGCAGCCCGACAGTAACCTACAATGAGCAGTTCTTC. Translation: CASSPTVTYNEQFF. Variable domain in full (rest from reference TRBV7-9 and TRBJ2-1): DTGVSQNPRHKITKRGQNVTFRCDPISEHNRLYWYRQTLGQGPEFLTYFQNEAQLEKSRLLSDRFSAERPKGSFSTLEIQRTEQGDSAMYLCASSPTVTYNEQFFGPGTRLTVL.

The chain carries TRBV19 and TRBJ2-5, with no clear D. This CDR3 is 11 amino acids long. Between the trimmed V and J ends, which lost 8 bases and 4 bases, there was a span of 8 bases. The V gene's germline CDR1 is LNHDA and CDR2 SQIVND (reference sequence). CDR3 protein: CASGAPETQYF. Written as DNA, the CDR3 is TGTGCCAGTGGAGCCCCAGAGACCCAGTACTTC.

The chain is built from TRBV19 and TRBJ1-3, with a tentative D call TRBD1 (5 bases). Between the trimmed V and J ends, which lost 4 bases and 4 bases, there was a span of 20 bases. This CDR3 comprises 17 residues. Germline lookup yields CDR1 LNHDA and CDR2 SQIVND (reference sequence). CDR3 protein: CASSTRPTAGLGNTIYF. CDR3 sequence (DNA): TGTGCCAGTAGTACCCGCCCCACGGCAGGGCTCGGAAACACCATATATTTT.

This chain connects TRBV5-1 to TRBJ1-6; 7 nucleotides line up with TRBD1. The CDR3 is made up of 15 amino acids. V shed 2 bases, J shed 7 bases, and the junction held 6 bases outside the gene matches. Per germline, CDR1 SGHRS and CDR2 YFSETQ. This CDR3 reads CASSLRQGANSPLHF. In DNA, the CDR3 is TGCGCCAGCAGCTTACGACAGGGTGCGAATTCACCCCTCCACTTT.

This clone appeared a few times. This chain uses TRBV7-8 with TRBJ2-1, with 8 bases aligning to TRBD2. This CDR3 spans 13 amino acids. J gave up 7 bases and V 6 bases, and 5 bases lay outside the gene matches. Germline V lookup: CDR1 SGHVS, CDR2 FQNEAQ. Here the CDR3 DNA reads TGTGCCAGCAGAAGAAAGCGGGAGAATGAGCAGTTCTTC. Amino acids: CASRRKRENEQFF.

This clone has just one count. The chain couples TRBV19 to TRBJ1-2; 8 nucleotides agree with TRBD1. The CDR3 consists of 12 residues. Germline CDR1 and CDR2: LNHDA and SQIVND (reference sequence). Unmatched junction bases numbered 1, after V lost 6 bases and J lost 4 bases. Here the CDR3 DNA reads TGTGCCAGTAGGGACAGGGCCTATGGCTACACCTTC. This sequence encodes CASRDRAYGYTF. Variable domain in full (rest from reference TRBV19 and TRBJ1-2): DGGITQSPKYLFRKEGQNVTLSCEQNLNHDAMYWYRQDPGQGLRLIYYSQIVNDFQKGDIAEGYSVSREKKESFPLTVTSAQKNPTAFYLCASRDRAYGYTFGSGTRLTVV.

The chain recombines TRBV4-2 with TRBJ1-1; a weak D match, TRBD1 (6 bases). The CDR3 contains 14 residues. Per the germline V gene, CDR1 is LGHNA and CDR2 is YNFKEQ. Trimming took off 0 bases at V and 4 bases at J, with 9 bases between the two ends. CDR3 DNA: TGTGCCAGCAGCCAAGAACAGGGCTCCACTGAAGCTTTCTTT. Translated: CASSQEQGSTEAFF.

The chain couples TRBV4-2 to TRBJ2-7; TRBD1 matches 7 bases. This CDR3 region has 15 residues. Germline trimming cut 0 bases from V and 3 bases from J; bases unmatched to any gene: 5. In germline, CDR1 is LGHNA, CDR2 YNFKEQ. The CDR3 DNA sequence: TGTGCCAGCAGCCAAGACCACCGGGACAGCTACGAGCAGTACTTC. It codes for CASSQDHRDSYEQYF.

The CDR3, as DNA: TGTGCCAGCAGGCCCCGGGGGACAGGACGACTAGATACGCAGTATTTT. Its protein is CASRPRGTGRLDTQYF. The chain combines TRBV6-7 with TRBJ2-3; TRBD1 matches 8 bases. TRBV6-7 is recorded as an ORF, its role being uncertain. The V segment lost 6 bases and the J segment 5 bases; nucleotides outside the gene matches: 13. The CDR3 length is 16 residues.

This clone turned up a few times. The V and J genes are TRBV19 and TRBJ2-1, with TRBD2 matching over 10 bases. The CDR3 sequence is 14 residues long. Unmatched junction bases numbered 11, after V lost 7 bases and J lost 11 bases. The germline CDR1 and CDR2 sequences are LNHDA and SQIVND (reference sequence). This CDR3 is CASKEASGRHQQFF. The CDR3 bases are TGTGCCAGTAAGGAGGCTAGCGGGAGACACCAGCAGTTCTTC.

This chain uses TRBV30 with TRBJ2-7; 10 bases line up with TRBD2. Germline trimming cut 2 bases from V and 9 bases from J; bases unmatched to any gene: 7. Germline V CDR1 and CDR2: GTSNPN, SVGIG (reference sequence). The CDR3 extends over 13 amino acids. CDR3 coding DNA: TGTGCCTGGAGTACTAGCGGGATGCGGGGGCAGTACTTC. Encoded protein: CAWSTSGMRGQYF.

The chain joins TRBV6-5 to TRBJ2-7; tentative D call: TRBD1 (5 bases). Germline CDR1 is MNHEY and CDR2 is SVGAGI. The germline V and J ends were trimmed by 6 bases and 6 bases, with 15 bases remaining between them. CDR3 length: 13 residues. The CDR3 protein is CASSTPDSIEQYF. Here the CDR3 DNA reads TGTGCCAGCAGCACCCCCGACAGCATCGAGCAGTACTTC.

The chain combines TRBV7-2 with TRBJ2-5, with D perhaps matching TRBD2 (6 bases). The CDR3 runs to 14 residues. Germline CDR1 and CDR2: SGHTA and FQGNSA. V lost 2 bases, J lost 5 bases, and 12 bases lay in between. The CDR3 is CASSLYGRRETQYF. DNA of the CDR3: TGTGCCAGCAGCTTATACGGGAGAAGGGAGACCCAGTACTTC.

V is TRBV28 and J is TRBJ2-5; 7 bases agree with TRBD1. After removal of 7 bases from V and 4 bases from J, the junction contained 6 bases not matched to a gene. From germline, CDR1 is MDHEN and CDR2 SYDVKM. The CDR3 consists of 13 residues. DNA of the CDR3: TGTGCCAGCACCGAGGGACAGCTAGAGACCCAGTACTTC. It encodes CASTEGQLETQYF.

This chain uses TRBV9 with TRBJ2-5; 7 bases line up with TRBD1. CDR1 is SGDLS, CDR2 YYNGEE, per germline. The V segment lost 4 bases and the J segment 2 bases; nucleotides outside the gene matches: 2. CDR3 length equals 13 residues. The CDR3 protein is CASSLRGQETQYF. In DNA, the CDR3 is TGTGCCAGCAGCCTCAGGGGGCAAGAGACCCAGTACTTC.

The V and J genes are TRBV5-8 and TRBJ2-7; 7 nucleotides line up with TRBD2. This CDR3 is built from 15 residues. Germline CDR1 SGHTS, CDR2 YDEGEE. The V gene end was trimmed by 4 bases and the J gene end by 4 bases; junction bases not matched to a gene: 11. DNA for the CDR3: TGTGCCAGCAGCCCCGGAGGGACTATCCCTTACGAGCAGTACTTC. Protein: CASSPGGTIPYEQYF.

The chain carries TRBV7-6 and TRBJ1-4; D not certain. The CDR3 extends over 14 amino acids. V dropped 2 bases and J dropped 6 bases, with 10 bases sitting between them. CDR1 is SGHVS and CDR2 is FNYEAQ in the germline V gene. CDR3: CASSLNHPDEKLFF. CDR3 nucleotide sequence: TGTGCCAGCAGCTTAAATCATCCAGATGAAAAACTGTTTTTT.

The rearrangement links TRBV6-6 to TRBJ1-1; the D gene is possibly TRBD1 (5 bases). Germline CDR1 and CDR2: MNHNY and SVGAGI (reference sequence). This CDR3 has 13 amino acids. V lost 2 bases to trimming and J lost 5 bases, with 9 bases between them. The CDR3 loop reads CASSYGGGTEAFF. The CDR3 DNA follows: TGTGCCAGCAGTTACGGGGGAGGGACTGAAGCTTTCTTT.

The chain couples TRBV5-1 to TRBJ1-1; D perhaps matches TRBD1 (5 bases). Trimming took off 2 bases at V and 4 bases at J, with 12 bases between the two ends. The CDR3 is 14 residues long. CDR1 is SGHRS, CDR2 YFSETQ, per germline. The CDR3 nucleotides read TGCGCCAGCAGCTTCGATTCAGGGATCACTGAAGCTTTCTTT. Its protein product is CASSFDSGITEAFF.

This clone occurred a few times. The CDR3 region has the DNA TGTGCCAGCAGCTTAGGAGAGGGTGAAGCTTTCTTT. It codes for CASSLGEGEAFF. This rearrangement joins TRBV11-2 to TRBJ1-1; no definite D call. Trimming removed 1 base from V and 7 bases from J, with 7 bases in between. The CDR3 totals 12 residues. The germline gives CDR1 SGHAT, CDR2 FQNNGV.

This clone was seen only a few times. V and J are TRBV14 and TRBJ1-2, with 7 bases matching TRBD1. J was trimmed by 4 bases and V by 3 bases; bases with no gene match: 5. Germline loops: CDR1 SGHDN, CDR2 FVKESK. The CDR3 sequence is 14 residues long. CDR3 nucleotide sequence: TGTGCCAGCAGCCAGGGGGGACAGACCTATGGCTACACCTTC. Amino acids: CASSQGGQTYGYTF.